Below, 30 T cell receptor beta chains from the same sample are listed, as sequenced in a study of blood T cell repertoires in COVID-19. The method was immunoSEQ multiplex PCR; TCRdb's version includes in-frame clones alone and lacks a portion of them. The sample has fewer than 350,000 clones; approximately 83% are singletons. The sequenced sample was peripheral blood. Every receptor here comes from a woman aged 25 to 39 who had recovered from COVID-19.

As DNA, the CDR3 is TGCAGCGTTGCTTTGGTGGCAGGATCCTACGAGCAGTACTTC. Its protein product is CSVALVAGSYEQYF. V gene TRBV29-1 combines with J gene TRBJ2-7; no firm D call. CDR3 length equals 14 residues. CDR1 SQVTM and CDR2 ANQGSEA come from the germline V gene. V lost 4 bases and J lost 1, with 14 bases in between.

The chain carries TRBV5-4 and TRBJ1-1; D not resolved. CDR3 length: 16 residues. Germline CDR1 reads SGHNT; CDR2 reads YYREEE (reference sequence). Trimming shortened V by 5 bases and J by 2 bases, and 19 bases separated the two germline ends. CDR3 region: CASRPAHSPLNTEAFF. The CDR3 bases are TGTGCCAGCAGACCAGCCCACAGCCCTCTAAACACTGAAGCTTTCTTT.

This chain uses TRBV11-2 with TRBJ1-1, with D perhaps matching TRBD1 (6 bases). This CDR3 has 13 amino acids. CDR1 and CDR2 (germline): SGHAT, FQNNGV. Trimming shortened V by 4 bases and J by 6 bases, and 12 bases separated the two germline ends. CDR3 amino acids: CASSSSDRPEAFF. CDR3 DNA: TGTGCCAGCAGCTCCTCGGACAGACCTGAAGCTTTCTTT.

The gene calls are TRBV12-5 and TRBJ2-7; D might be TRBD1 (5 bases). V was cut by 3 bases and J by 5 bases, with 5 bases left in between. CDR1 and CDR2 (germline): LGHNT, FRNRAP. The CDR3 has 11 residues. CDR3 loop: CASGLGDEQYF. The CDR3 nucleotides are TGTGCTAGTGGTTTAGGGGACGAGCAGTACTTC.

The gene calls are TRBV5-1 and TRBJ1-3; D is uncertain. This CDR3 has 20 residues. Looked up from germline, CDR1 is SGHRS and CDR2 is YFSETQ. V lost 0 bases and J 0 bases, leaving 22 bases between the germline ends. The CDR3 nucleotides read TGCGCCAGCAGCTTGGATCCGGGCACGAGGGCTCTTAGCTCTGGAAACACCATATATTTT. This encodes CASSLDPGTRALSSGNTIYF.

This CDR3 is CASRMGENTEAFF. CDR3 DNA sequence: TGTGCCAGTAGGATGGGAGAGAACACTGAAGCTTTCTTT. The V gene is TRBV19, the J gene TRBJ1-1; D gene uncertain. Germline lookup yields CDR1 LNHDA and CDR2 SQIVND (reference sequence). V dropped 6 bases and J dropped 1 base, with 9 bases sitting between them. The length of the CDR3 is 13 residues.

V gene TRBV3-1 (or the pseudogene TRBV3-2) combines with J gene TRBJ1-6; a weak D match, TRBD1 (5 bases). The V end was cut by 6 bases, the J end by 0 bases, with 12 bases between. Looked up from germline, CDR1 is LGHDT and CDR2 is YNNKEL (reference sequence). There are 16 residues in the CDR3. DNA for the CDR3: TGTGCCAGCAGTCGAAGACAGAGCTCCTATAATTCACCCCTCCACTTT. Translated, it gives CASSRRQSSYNSPLHF.

V gene TRBV11-2 combines with J gene TRBJ2-1; D perhaps matches TRBD2 (6 bases). Trimming took 4 bases from V and 3 from J, leaving 16 bases between them. The CDR3 has 16 amino acids. The germline V gene has CDR1 SGHAT and CDR2 FQNNGV. This CDR3 reads CASSSPWTKDYNEQFF. The CDR3 DNA is TGTGCCAGCAGCTCACCCTGGACTAAGGACTACAATGAGCAGTTCTTC. The entire variable domain, with the rest obtained from reference TRBV11-2 and TRBJ2-1, is as follows: EAGVAQSPRYKIIEKRQSVAFWCNPISGHATLYWYQQILGQGPKLLIQFQNNGVVDDSQLPKDRFSAERLKGVDSTLKIQPAKLEDSAVYLCASSSPWTKDYNEQFFGPGTRLTVL.

This chain uses TRBV18 with TRBJ1-1; 7 positions agree with TRBD1. CDR3 size: 17 residues. CDR1 and CDR2 (germline): KGHSH, LQKENI. Trimming cost V 1 base and J 6 bases; bases outside gene matches: 14. DNA of the CDR3: TGTGCCAGCTCACCACTTACAGGGGTCCCTTCTAGCTCTGAAGCTTTCTTT. Translating it yields CASSPLTGVPSSSEAFF. Full variable domain (rest looked up from reference TRBV18 and TRBJ1-1): NAGVMQNPRHLVRRRGQEARLRCSPMKGHSHVYWYRQLPEEGLKFMVYLQKENIIDESGMPKERFSAEFPKEGPSILRIQQVVRGDSAAYFCASSPLTGVPSSSEAFFGQGTRLTVV.

The chain has TRBV13 and TRBJ2-1, with D uncertain. The CDR3 contains 13 residues. V gave up 5 bases and J gave up 6 bases, with 11 bases separating them. Germline CDR1 reads PRHDT; CDR2 reads FYEKMQ (reference sequence). In DNA form, the CDR3 reads TGTGCCAGCAGCGACTCCCTGCCCAATGAGCAGTTCTTC. It yields the protein CASSDSLPNEQFF.

The genes are TRBV6-1 and TRBJ2-5, with TRBD2 as a possible D gene (5 bases). V was clipped by 5 bases and J by 3 bases, with 7 bases between them. This CDR3 contains 12 residues. Germline V gene lookup returns CDR1 MNHNS and CDR2 SASEGT. The CDR3 region is CASSRTEETQYF. The CDR3 DNA follows: TGTGCCAGCAGTAGGACTGAAGAGACCCAGTACTTC.

The chain carries TRBV29-1 and TRBJ2-3; TRBD1 might be the D (6 bases). V gave up 7 bases and J gave up 1 base, with 9 bases separating them. The germline V gene has CDR1 SQVTM and CDR2 ANQGSEA. This CDR3 comprises 12 residues. In DNA, the CDR3 is TGCAGCGACAACAGGGGCACAGATACGCAGTATTTT. Protein sequence: CSDNRGTDTQYF.

This chain uses TRBV12-3 or TRBV12-4 with TRBJ1-1; 9 nucleotides match TRBD1. This CDR3 contains 13 residues. Unmatched junction bases numbered 10, after V lost 6 bases and J lost 11 bases. The CDR3 region is CASSPPTGGKAFF. The CDR3 nucleotides read TGTGCCAGCAGCCCACCGACAGGGGGTAAGGCTTTCTTT.

This clone is a singleton in its sample. J is TRBJ2-1 and V is TRBV28; 8 nucleotides agree with TRBD2. The CDR3 runs 13 residues. Germline V gene data show CDR1 as MDHEN and CDR2 as SYDVKM. The CDR3 DNA is TGTGCGACGGGGGGGGTGGACTACAATGAGCAGTTCTTC. The encoded protein is CATGGVDYNEQFF.

The rearrangement uses TRBV9 and TRBJ2-7; 9 bases are a match to TRBD1. J gave up 5 bases and V 4 bases, and 10 bases lay outside the gene matches. Per germline, CDR1 SGDLS and CDR2 YYNGEE. The length of the CDR3 is 15 residues. Written as DNA, the CDR3 is TGTGCCAGCAGCCCTGGGACAGGGAGGGTGGACGAGCAGTACTTC. Protein: CASSPGTGRVDEQYF.

The chain links TRBV28 to TRBJ2-6; TRBD1 might be the D (5 bases). The CDR3 covers 17 residues. Germline V gene sequence: CDR1 MDHEN, CDR2 SYDVKM. The DNA of the CDR3 is TGTGCGTCACAGCCCACAGGCGAATACTCTGGGGCCAACGTCCTGACTTTC. Protein: CASQPTGEYSGANVLTF.

The chain combines TRBV20-1 with TRBJ2-7; 9 bases align to TRBD2. This CDR3 is built from 14 residues. The trim removed 3 bases at V and 2 bases at J, leaving 5 bases unmatched. The germline gives CDR1 DFQATT, CDR2 SNEGSKA (reference sequence). This CDR3 reads CSASSPSGTYEQYF. DNA for the CDR3: TGCAGTGCTAGTAGTCCTAGCGGGACCTACGAGCAGTACTTC.

The chain combines TRBV24-1 with TRBJ1-1; D not certain. CDR1 is KGHDR, CDR2 SFDVKD, per germline. The V end was cut by 1 base, the J end by 7 bases, with 9 bases between. The CDR3 sequence is 13 residues long. Here the CDR3 DNA reads TGTGCCACCAGTGATTTACGTTCGGGTGAAGCTTTCTTT. Translating gives CATSDLRSGEAFF.

The chain is built from TRBV28 and TRBJ2-2, with D unresolved. Between the trimmed V and J ends, which lost 5 bases and 5 bases, there was a span of 12 bases. This CDR3 has 14 amino acids. The germline V gene encodes CDR1 MDHEN and CDR2 SYDVKM. CDR3 region: CASSGFQVTGELFF. The CDR3 DNA follows: TGTGCCAGCAGTGGATTTCAGGTTACCGGGGAGCTGTTTTTT.

The chain uses TRBV4-1 and TRBJ1-3; possibly TRBD1 for D (5 bases). Trimming took off 0 bases at V and 10 bases at J, with 16 bases between the two ends. CDR1 and CDR2 from the germline V gene are MGHRA and YSYEKL. The CDR3 is 15 residues long. The CDR3 nucleotides are TGCGCCAGCAGCCAAGATCTCGGAGGGGTTCGAACCATATATTTT. Protein: CASSQDLGGVRTIYF.

The chain combines TRBV3-1 (or the pseudogene TRBV3-2) with TRBJ2-3; 13 nucleotides align to TRBD2. The germline V gene encodes CDR1 LGHDT and CDR2 YNNKEL (reference sequence). V shed 0 bases and J 6 bases; nucleotides not matched to a gene: 12. The CDR3 contains 19 residues. The CDR3 protein is CASSQDPRTSGGARDTQYF. DNA for the CDR3: TGTGCCAGCAGCCAAGATCCTCGGACTAGCGGGGGCGCCAGGGATACGCAGTATTTT.

Concerning this clone: This CDR3 is also generated by other DNA sequences in the sample. The rearrangement uses TRBV5-1 and TRBJ1-5, with D tentatively TRBD1 (5 bases). CDR1 and CDR2 (germline): SGHRS, YFSETQ. This CDR3 comprises 14 residues. With 0 bases removed from V and 4 bases from J, the gap between germline ends came to 8 bases. For the CDR3, the DNA is TGCGCCAGCAGCTTGGGTGGGGGGAATCAGCCCCAGCATTTT. This codes for CASSLGGGNQPQHF.

The chain uses TRBV4-1 and TRBJ2-7, with unresolved D. Germline loops: CDR1 MGHRA, CDR2 YSYEKL. V was cut by 1 base and J by 0 bases, with 7 bases left in between. CDR3 length: 14 amino acids. CDR3 DNA: TGCGCCAGCAGCCAAGTAACGGGCTCCTACGAGCAGTACTTC. This sequence encodes CASSQVTGSYEQYF.

This CDR3 reads CAAGDTQYF. Here the CDR3 DNA reads TGTGCCGCAGGGGATACGCAGTATTTT. The chain combines TRBV30 with TRBJ2-3, with D maybe TRBD1 (5 bases). The CDR3 consists of 9 residues. V gave up 8 bases and J gave up 6 bases, with 6 bases separating them. The germline V gene has CDR1 GTSNPN and CDR2 SVGIG (reference sequence).

This chain joins TRBV19 and TRBJ2-1; 13 nucleotides align to TRBD2. After removal of 5 bases from V and 6 bases from J, the junction contained 10 bases not matched to a gene. The length of the CDR3 is 17 residues. Germline CDR1 LNHDA, CDR2 SQIVND (reference sequence). The CDR3 DNA reads TGTGCCAGTAGTCCCTTACTAGCGGGAGGGCCGTTCAATGAGCAGTTCTTC. The encoded protein is CASSPLLAGGPFNEQFF.

The CDR3 protein is CASSQSGTSGRAGEFF. CDR3 in DNA: TGTGCCAGCAGCCAGTCAGGGACTAGCGGGAGGGCGGGGGAGTTCTTC. This chain connects TRBV3-1 (or the pseudogene TRBV3-2) to TRBJ2-1, with 16 positions matching TRBD2. CDR1 LGHDT and CDR2 YNNKEL come from the germline V gene (reference sequence). The CDR3 totals 16 residues. The junction had 10 bases not matched to a gene; V was cut back by 3 bases and J by 14 bases.

The rearrangement joins TRBV7-9 to TRBJ1-5, with unresolved D. Germline-derived CDR1 and CDR2 are SEHNR and FQNEAQ (reference sequence). V was clipped by 5 bases and J by 4 bases, with 12 bases between them. The CDR3 is 14 amino acids. CDR3 residues: CASSLLSVNQPQHF. In DNA, the CDR3 is TGTGCCAGCAGCCTCCTGTCCGTTAATCAGCCCCAGCATTTT.

The chain recombines TRBV9 with TRBJ1-1; 7 nucleotides agree with TRBD1. From germline, CDR1 is SGDLS and CDR2 YYNGEE. The J segment lost 1 base and the V segment lost 1 base, leaving 1 base of the junction unmatched. This CDR3 has 14 residues. The CDR3 sequence: CASSVTGANTEAFF. The CDR3 bases are TGTGCCAGCAGCGTAACAGGGGCGAACACTGAAGCTTTCTTT.

This clone was seen repeatedly, ten times or more. J is TRBJ1-5 and V is TRBV11-3; D is uncertain. V lost 5 bases to trimming and J lost 7 bases, with 18 bases between them. Germline CDR1 reads SGHNT; CDR2 reads YENEEA. The CDR3 length is 15 residues. In DNA form, the CDR3 reads TGTGCCAGCAGCCTTCAAAAGGGAGCCGACCAGCCCCAGCATTTT. Its translation is CASSLQKGADQPQHF. Combining the CDR3 with reference TRBV11-3 and TRBJ1-5 gives the whole variable domain EAGVVQSPRYKIIEKKQPVAFWCNPISGHNTLYWYLQNLGQGPELLIRYENEEAVDDSQLPKDRFSAERLKGVDSTLKIQPAELGDSAVYLCASSLQKGADQPQHFGDGTRLSIL.

The rearrangement links TRBV5-4 to TRBJ2-5; TRBD2 matches at 10 bases. The CDR3 loop spans 16 amino acids. Unmatched junction bases numbered 6, after V lost 0 bases and J lost 4 bases. Germline CDR1 reads SGHNT; CDR2 reads YYREEE (reference sequence). CDR3 residues: CASSLARAGGGETQYF. The CDR3 DNA is TGTGCCAGCAGCTTGGCCCGAGCGGGGGGGGGAGAGACCCAGTACTTC.